This TCR beta chain was sequenced in a study of brain T cells in children with intractable seizures. TCRdb's table, derived via immunoSEQ multiplex PCR, lists solely in-frame clones and lacks some. The data contain under 45,000 clones, roughly 90% of them singletons. Trimming removed 4 bases from V and 2 bases from J; junction bases left unmatched: 5. The CDR3 is 16 amino acids. The V gene's germline CDR1 is MGHRA and CDR2 YSYEKL. Sequencing was limited to surgery cases with top T cell transcript signatures in brain tissue. The material sequenced was peripheral blood, taken at surgery. The J gene is TRBJ2-2, the V gene TRBV4-1; 9 bases map to TRBD1. This clonotype was sampled from a girl aged 2 to 9 with tuberous sclerosis and intractable seizures. The CDR3: CASSLETGGNTGELFF. The CDR3 DNA follows: TGCGCCAGCAGCCTAGAGACAGGGGGTAACACCGGGGAGCTGTTTTTT.